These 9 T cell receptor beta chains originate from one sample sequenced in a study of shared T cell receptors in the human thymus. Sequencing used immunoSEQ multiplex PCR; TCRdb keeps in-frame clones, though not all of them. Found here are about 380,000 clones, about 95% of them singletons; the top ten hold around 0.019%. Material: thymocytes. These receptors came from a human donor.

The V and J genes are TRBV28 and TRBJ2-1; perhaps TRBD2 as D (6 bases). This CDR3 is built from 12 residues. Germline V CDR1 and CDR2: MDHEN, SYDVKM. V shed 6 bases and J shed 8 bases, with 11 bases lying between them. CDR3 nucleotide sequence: TGTGCCAGCAGGAAGCCTAGCGATGAGCAGTTCTTC. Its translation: CASRKPSDEQFF.

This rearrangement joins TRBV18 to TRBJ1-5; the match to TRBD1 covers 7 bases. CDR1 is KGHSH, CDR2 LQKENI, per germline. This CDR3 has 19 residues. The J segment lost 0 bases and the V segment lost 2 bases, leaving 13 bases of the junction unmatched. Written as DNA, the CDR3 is TGTGCCAGCTCACCAGAAACTATCGGGACAGCCGATAGCAATCAGCCCCAGCATTTT. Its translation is CASSPETIGTADSNQPQHF.

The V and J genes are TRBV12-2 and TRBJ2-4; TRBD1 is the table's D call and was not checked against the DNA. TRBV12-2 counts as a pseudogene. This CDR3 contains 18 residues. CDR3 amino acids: CASRRHPGTATAKNIQYF. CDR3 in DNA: TGTGCAAGTCGCCGTCACCCGGGGACAGCTACTGCCAAAAACATTCAGTACTTC.

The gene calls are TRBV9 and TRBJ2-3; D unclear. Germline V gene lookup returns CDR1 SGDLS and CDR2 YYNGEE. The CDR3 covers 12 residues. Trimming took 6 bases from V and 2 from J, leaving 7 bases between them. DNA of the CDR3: TGTGCCAGCAAACAGTCCACAGATACGCAGTATTTT. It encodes CASKQSTDTQYF.

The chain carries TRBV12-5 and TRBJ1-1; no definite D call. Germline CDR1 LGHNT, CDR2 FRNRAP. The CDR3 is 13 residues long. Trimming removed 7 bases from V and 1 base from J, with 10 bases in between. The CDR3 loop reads CASAPGKNTEAFF. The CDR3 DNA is TGTGCTAGTGCTCCTGGAAAGAACACTGAAGCTTTCTTT.

CDR3 in amino acids: CASSHTGTLRFF. The CDR3 DNA sequence: TGCGCCAGCAGCCACACCGGGACATTAAGGTTCTTC. The chain employs TRBV5-1 and TRBJ2-1, with D perhaps TRBD1 (6 bases). Trimming shortened V by 4 bases and J by 15 bases, and 17 bases separated the two germline ends. This CDR3 has 12 residues. Germline loops: CDR1 SGHRS, CDR2 YFSETQ.

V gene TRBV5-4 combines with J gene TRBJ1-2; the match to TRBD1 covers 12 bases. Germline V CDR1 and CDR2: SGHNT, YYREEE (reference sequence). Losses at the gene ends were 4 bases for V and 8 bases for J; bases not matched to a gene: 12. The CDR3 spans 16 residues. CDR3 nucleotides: TGTGCCAGCAGCCCCGGGACAGGGGGCGCGGCGCGAGGCTACACCTTC. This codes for CASSPGTGGAARGYTF.

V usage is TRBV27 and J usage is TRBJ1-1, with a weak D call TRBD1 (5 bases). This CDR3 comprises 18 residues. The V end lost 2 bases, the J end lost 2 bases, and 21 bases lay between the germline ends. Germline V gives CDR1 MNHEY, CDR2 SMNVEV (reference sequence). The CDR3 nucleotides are TGTGCCAGCAGTTTACGGTCCGGGTTTACAGGCTTAAACACTGAAGCTTTCTTT. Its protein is CASSLRSGFTGLNTEAFF.

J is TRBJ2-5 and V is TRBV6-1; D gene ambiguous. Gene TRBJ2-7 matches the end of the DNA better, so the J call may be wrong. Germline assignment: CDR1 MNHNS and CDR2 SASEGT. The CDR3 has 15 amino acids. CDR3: CASTLDGTSSYEQYF. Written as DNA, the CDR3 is TGTGCCAGCACTCTCGACGGCACCAGCTCCTACGAGCAGTACTTC.